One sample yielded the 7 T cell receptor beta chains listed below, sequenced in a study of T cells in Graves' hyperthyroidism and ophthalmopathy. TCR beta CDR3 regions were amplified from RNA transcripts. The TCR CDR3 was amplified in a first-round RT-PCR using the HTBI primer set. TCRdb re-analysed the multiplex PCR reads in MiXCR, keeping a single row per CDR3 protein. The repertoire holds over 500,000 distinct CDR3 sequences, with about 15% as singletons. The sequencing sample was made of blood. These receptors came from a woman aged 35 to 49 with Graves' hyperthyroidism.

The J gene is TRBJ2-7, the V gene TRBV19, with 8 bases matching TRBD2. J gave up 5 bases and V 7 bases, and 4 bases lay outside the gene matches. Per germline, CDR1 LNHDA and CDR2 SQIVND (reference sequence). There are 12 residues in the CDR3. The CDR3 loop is CASTSGSHEQYF. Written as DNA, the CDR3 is TGTGCCAGTACAAGCGGGAGCCACGAGCAGTACTTC.

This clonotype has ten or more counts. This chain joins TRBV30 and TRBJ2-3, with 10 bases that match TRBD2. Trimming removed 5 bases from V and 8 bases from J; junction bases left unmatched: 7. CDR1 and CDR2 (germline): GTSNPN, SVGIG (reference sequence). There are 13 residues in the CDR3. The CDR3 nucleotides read TGTGCCTGGGACGCTAGCGGGAGTGGTACGCAGTATTTT. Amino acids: CAWDASGSGTQYF.

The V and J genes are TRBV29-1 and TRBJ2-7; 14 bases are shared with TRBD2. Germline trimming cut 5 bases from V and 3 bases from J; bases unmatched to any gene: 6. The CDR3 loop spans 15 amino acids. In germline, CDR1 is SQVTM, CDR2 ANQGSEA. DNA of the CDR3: TGCAGCGTTCGAGGACTAGCGGGGGGCGGCTACGAGCAGTACTTC. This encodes CSVRGLAGGGYEQYF.

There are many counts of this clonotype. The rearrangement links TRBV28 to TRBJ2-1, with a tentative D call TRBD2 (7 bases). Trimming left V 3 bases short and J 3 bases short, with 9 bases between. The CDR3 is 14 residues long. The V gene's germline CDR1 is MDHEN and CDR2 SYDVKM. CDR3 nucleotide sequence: TGTGCCAGCAGTTTTAGGGGGGGCTACAATGAGCAGTTCTTC. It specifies CASSFRGGYNEQFF.

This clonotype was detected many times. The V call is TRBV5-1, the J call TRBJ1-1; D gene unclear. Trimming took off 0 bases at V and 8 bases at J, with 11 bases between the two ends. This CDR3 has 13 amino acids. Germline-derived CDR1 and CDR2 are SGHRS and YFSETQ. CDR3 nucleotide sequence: TGCGCCAGCAGCTTGGAAACAGCTAAAGAAGCTTTCTTT. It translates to CASSLETAKEAFF. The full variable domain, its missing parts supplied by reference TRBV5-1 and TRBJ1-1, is KAGVTQTPRYLIKTRGQQVTLSCSPISGHRSVSWYQQTPGQGLQFLFEYFSETQRNKGNFPGRFSGRQFSNSRSEMNVSTLELGDSALYLCASSLETAKEAFFGQGTRLTVV.

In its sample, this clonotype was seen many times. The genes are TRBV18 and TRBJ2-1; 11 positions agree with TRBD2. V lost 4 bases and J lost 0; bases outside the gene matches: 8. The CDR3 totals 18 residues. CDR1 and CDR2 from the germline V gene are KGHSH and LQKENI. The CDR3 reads CASSRGTSGGSSYNEQFF. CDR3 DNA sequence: TGTGCCAGCTCACGTGGGACTAGCGGAGGGAGCTCCTACAATGAGCAGTTCTTC.

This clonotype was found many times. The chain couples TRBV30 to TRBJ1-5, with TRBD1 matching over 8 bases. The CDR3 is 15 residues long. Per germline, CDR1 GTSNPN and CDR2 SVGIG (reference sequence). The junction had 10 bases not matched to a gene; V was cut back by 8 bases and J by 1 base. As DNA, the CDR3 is TGTGCCCTCCCCGAGACAGGGGAGAGCAATCAGCCCCAGCATTTT. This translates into CALPETGESNQPQHF.